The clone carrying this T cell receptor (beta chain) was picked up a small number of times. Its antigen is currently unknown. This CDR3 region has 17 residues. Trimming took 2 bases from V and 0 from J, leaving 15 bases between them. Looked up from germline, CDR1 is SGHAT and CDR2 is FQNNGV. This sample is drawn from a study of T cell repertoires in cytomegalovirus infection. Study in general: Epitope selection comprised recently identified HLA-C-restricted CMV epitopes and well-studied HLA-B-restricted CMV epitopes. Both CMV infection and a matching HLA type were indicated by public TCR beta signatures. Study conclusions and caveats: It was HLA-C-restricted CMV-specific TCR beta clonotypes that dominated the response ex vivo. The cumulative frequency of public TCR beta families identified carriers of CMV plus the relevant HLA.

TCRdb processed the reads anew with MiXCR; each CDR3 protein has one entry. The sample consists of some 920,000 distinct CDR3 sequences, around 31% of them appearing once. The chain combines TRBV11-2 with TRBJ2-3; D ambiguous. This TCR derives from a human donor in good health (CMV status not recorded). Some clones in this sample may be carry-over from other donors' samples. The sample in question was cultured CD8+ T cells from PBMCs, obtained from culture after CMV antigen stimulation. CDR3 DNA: TGTGCCAGCAGCTTATGGCCAGGTGAATCTAGCACAGATACGCAGTATTTT. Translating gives CASSLWPGESSTDTQYF.